Shown below are 19 T cell receptor beta chains from a single sample sequenced in a study of tumor and adjacent non-tumor tissue in lung cancer. A modified ARM-PCR protocol with three rounds of nested PCR amplified TCRbeta. TCRdb passed the multiplex PCR reads through MiXCR, listing each CDR3 protein once. The table includes about 200,000 distinct CDR3 sequences, 71% detected once. This sample's RNA came from whole unsorted tissue. Input material: lung tumor tissue. The receptor set was obtained from a man in his sixties with non-small cell lung cancer.

In its sample, this clonotype was seen many times. V is TRBV29-1 and J is TRBJ1-2, with TRBD1 identical over 9 bases. CDR3 length equals 13 residues. Germline trimming cut 4 bases from V and 4 bases from J; bases unmatched to any gene: 4. CDR1 SQVTM and CDR2 ANQGSEA come from the germline V gene. DNA for the CDR3: TGCAGCGTTGGCACAGGGGGCATCTATGGCTACACCTTC. The encoded protein is CSVGTGGIYGYTF. The whole variable domain, filled in from reference TRBV29-1 and TRBJ1-2, reads SAVISQKPSRDICQRGTSLTIQCQVDSQVTMMFWYRQQPGQSLTLIATANQGSEATYESGFVIDKFPISRPNLTFSTLTVSNMSPEDSSIYLCSVGTGGIYGYTFGSGTRLTVV.

As for this clonotype: Possible read error: a much larger clone is one base away. The chain uses TRBV6-1 and TRBJ2-3, with D uncertain. Germline values: CDR1 MNHNS, CDR2 SASEGT. The CDR3 runs to 13 residues. The CDR3 loop reads CASRASESDTLYF. The DNA for the CDR3 is TGTGCCAGCAGGGCCTCGGAGTCGGATACGCTGTATTTT.

This rearrangement joins TRBV14 to TRBJ2-3; maybe TRBD2 (6 bases). CDR1 is SGHDN, CDR2 FVKESK, per germline. The CDR3 covers 13 residues. V lost 0 bases and J 11 bases, leaving 12 bases between the germline ends. The CDR3 reads CASSQDWDSKQYF. CDR3 DNA sequence: TGTGCCAGCAGCCAAGATTGGGACTCCAAGCAGTATTTT.

In regard to this clonotype: A read error may explain this, as a much larger clone is one base away. V is TRBV4-2 and J is TRBJ1-2, with a tentative D call TRBD1 (5 bases). Germline V gives CDR1 LGHNA, CDR2 YNFKEQ. CDR3 length equals 14 residues. Trimming removed 1 base from V and 8 bases from J, with 14 bases in between. The CDR3 nucleotides are TGTGCCAGCAGCCAAGTTTCCGGGGCCGAGGGCTACACCTTC. This gives the protein CASSQVSGAEGYTF.

This clonotype was seen many times. This rearrangement joins TRBV4-3 to TRBJ2-7; TRBD2 aligns across 9 bases. CDR1 is LGHNA, CDR2 YSLEER, per germline. J lost 0 bases, V lost 0 bases, and 9 bases had no gene match. The CDR3 contains 18 residues. CDR3 nucleotide sequence: TGCGCCAGCAGCCAAGAAATGGCGGGAGGGCCCGCCTCCTACGAGCAGTACTTC. It specifies CASSQEMAGGPASYEQYF.

This sequence joins TRBV4-1 and TRBJ2-7; maybe TRBD1 (6 bases). Germline CDR1 MGHRA, CDR2 YSYEKL. The V and J ends lost 1 base and 1 base respectively, with 8 bases between them. The CDR3 extends over 14 amino acids. CDR3 loop: CASSQGDISYEQYF. The CDR3 bases are TGCGCCAGCAGCCAAGGGGACATTTCCTACGAGCAGTACTTC.

In its sample, this clonotype was seen once. The junction does not match germline at one end; this may be a read error. The chain joins TRBV11-2 to TRBJ1-1; D is unclear. The germline CDR1 and CDR2 sequences are SGHAT and FQNNGV. CDR3 length equals 17 residues. This chain's CDR3 is CASRLVDQVAGNTESFF. The DNA of the CDR3 is TGTGCCAGCAGATTAGTGGATCAGGTGGCGGGGAACACTGAATCTTTCTTT.

This clonotype was detected a few times. The V call is TRBV6-5, the J call TRBJ1-2; possible D gene TRBD1, 5 bases. Between the trimmed V and J ends, which lost 5 bases and 4 bases, there was a span of 11 bases. The CDR3 runs 13 residues. In germline, CDR1 is MNHEY, CDR2 SVGAGI. CDR3: CASSPLDTYGYTF. The CDR3 DNA is TGTGCCAGCAGTCCCCTGGACACCTATGGCTACACCTTC.

This clonotype has a count of ten or more. V and J are TRBV20-1 and TRBJ2-1, with D possibly being TRBD2 (6 bases). CDR3 size: 16 residues. Germline lookup yields CDR1 DFQATT and CDR2 SNEGSKA (reference sequence). V gave up 3 bases and J gave up 0 bases, with 15 bases separating them. The DNA for the CDR3 is TGCAGTGCTAGCCCCCGGGAGTCGAGCTCCTACAATGAGCAGTTCTTC. Translated: CSASPRESSSYNEQFF.

This CDR3 is CASSYESYQAQHF. The CDR3 DNA reads TGTGCCAGCAGTTACGAAAGCTATCAAGCCCAGCATTTT. The chain uses TRBV6-2 or TRBV6-3 and TRBJ1-5, with D uncertain. Germline-derived CDR1 and CDR2 are MNHEY and SVGEGT. The CDR3 loop spans 13 amino acids. Deletions cut 2 bases from V and 11 bases from J, with 13 bases between.

This clonotype was detected a few times. At one boundary the junction diverges from the germline segment, which might be a read error. The rearrangement joins TRBV28 to TRBJ2-7; no firm D call. CDR3 length: 11 amino acids. Germline V CDR1 and CDR2: MDHEN, SYDVKM. The chain's CDR3 is CANSLTYEQYF. The DNA of the CDR3 is TGTGCCAACAGTTTGACCTACGAGCAGTACTTC.

To note about this clonotype: A read error may explain this, as a much larger clone is one base away. This chain connects TRBV10-2 to TRBJ1-5; 7 bases agree with TRBD1. Trimming removed 1 base from V and 5 bases from J; junction bases left unmatched: 8. The CDR3 consists of 16 residues. Germline loops: CDR1 WSHSY, CDR2 SAAADI. The CDR3 protein is CASSEWEGAGDQPQHF. CDR3 sequence (DNA): TGCGCCAGCAGTGAGTGGGAGGGGGCAGGCGATCAGCCCCAGCATTTT.

This chain uses TRBV11-3 with TRBJ2-7; TRBD2 aligns across 14 bases. In germline, CDR1 is SGHNT, CDR2 YENEEA. The CDR3 covers 15 residues. Losses at the gene ends were 1 base for V and 9 bases for J; bases not matched to a gene: 5. In DNA form, the CDR3 reads TGTGCCAGCAGCTTAGGGACTAGCGGGGGGAACCGGCAGTACTTC. Translating gives CASSLGTSGGNRQYF.

CDR3 in amino acids: CASSSPQGTGELFF. The CDR3, as DNA: TGTGCCAGCAGCTCCCCACAGGGAACCGGGGAGCTGTTTTTT. The V and J genes are TRBV7-3 and TRBJ2-2, with D possibly matching TRBD1 (6 bases). CDR3 length: 14 residues. Trimming cost V 4 bases and J 5 bases, with 11 bases left between them. Germline values: CDR1 SGHTA, CDR2 FQGTGA.

This chain uses TRBV11-2 with TRBJ1-1; D not resolved. Germline V gene sequence: CDR1 SGHAT, CDR2 FQNNGV. The CDR3 runs 14 residues. The V end lost 0 bases, the J end lost 7 bases, and 12 bases lay between the germline ends. Here the CDR3 reads CASSLDPLGDEAFF. CDR3 bases: TGTGCCAGCAGCTTAGACCCGCTCGGTGATGAAGCTTTCTTT.

The rearrangement joins TRBV20-1 to TRBJ2-3; D is uncertain. Near its end, the DNA agrees better with TRBJ1-5, so the J call may be wrong. CDR3 length: 15 residues. Germline V gene sequence: CDR1 DFQATT, CDR2 SNEGSKA (reference sequence). This CDR3 reads CSAAGIWRNKYTQHF. The CDR3 region has the DNA TGCAGTGCTGCCGGAATTTGGAGGAACAAATATACGCAGCATTTT.

This clonotype was observed once. A read error may produce the germline difference seen at one junction end. In nucleotides, the CDR3 is TGTGCCAGCAGCTTAGCGCCGGGTACGCGGTGTTTT. It is translated as CASSLAPGTRCF. V usage is TRBV13 and J usage is TRBJ2-3; D is uncertain. The germline V gene encodes CDR1 PRHDT and CDR2 FYEKMQ (reference sequence). There are 12 residues in the CDR3.

A word on this clonotype: The germline gene is not matched at one end of the junction; a read error may be the cause. CDR3 amino acids: CSVRGQTIDYTF. The CDR3 DNA reads TGCAGTGTTAGAGGACAGACCATTGACTACACCTTC. V usage is TRBV20-1 and J usage is TRBJ1-2, with D tentatively TRBD1 (6 bases). This CDR3 contains 12 residues. The germline CDR1 and CDR2 sequences are DFQATT and SNEGSKA (reference sequence).

The gene calls are TRBV7-3 and TRBJ2-7; 8 bases agree with TRBD1. V was pared by 3 bases and J by 2 bases, with 3 bases of the junction left unmatched. Per germline, CDR1 SGHTA and CDR2 FQGTGA. The CDR3 extends over 14 amino acids. DNA for the CDR3: TGTGCCAGCAGCTTGGCAGGGGGCACCTACGAGCAGTACTTC. It is translated as CASSLAGGTYEQYF.